The source of this TCR beta chain is a study of T-cell memory formation after mild COVID-19. There are a few counts of this clonotype. Its antigen is currently unknown. The CDR3 spans 18 residues. V was clipped by 3 bases and J by 4 bases, with 25 bases between them. Per the germline V gene, CDR1 is SGDLS and CDR2 is YYNGEE. Whole-study findings and limits: Detection of some responders pre-infection suggested pre-existing cross-reactive memory T cells participated.

From the 5' RACE reads, TCRdb called clonotypes with MiXCR, one entry per CDR3 protein. The table has hundreds of thousands of distinct CDR3 sequences, more than 15% seen once; the top ten hold about a fifth. The source of this sequence is a man aged 18 to 30 who had mild COVID-19 (a few samples of this study predate the infection). Cell type and time point are not known. Material: PBMCs or a T cell subset sorted from them (not recorded which). V gene TRBV9 combines with J gene TRBJ1-2; possible D gene TRBD1, 6 bases. This CDR3 is CASSGRLTQGKSSYGYTF. The DNA for the CDR3 is TGTGCCAGCAGCGGAAGACTGACCCAGGGGAAGTCCAGCTATGGCTACACCTTC.